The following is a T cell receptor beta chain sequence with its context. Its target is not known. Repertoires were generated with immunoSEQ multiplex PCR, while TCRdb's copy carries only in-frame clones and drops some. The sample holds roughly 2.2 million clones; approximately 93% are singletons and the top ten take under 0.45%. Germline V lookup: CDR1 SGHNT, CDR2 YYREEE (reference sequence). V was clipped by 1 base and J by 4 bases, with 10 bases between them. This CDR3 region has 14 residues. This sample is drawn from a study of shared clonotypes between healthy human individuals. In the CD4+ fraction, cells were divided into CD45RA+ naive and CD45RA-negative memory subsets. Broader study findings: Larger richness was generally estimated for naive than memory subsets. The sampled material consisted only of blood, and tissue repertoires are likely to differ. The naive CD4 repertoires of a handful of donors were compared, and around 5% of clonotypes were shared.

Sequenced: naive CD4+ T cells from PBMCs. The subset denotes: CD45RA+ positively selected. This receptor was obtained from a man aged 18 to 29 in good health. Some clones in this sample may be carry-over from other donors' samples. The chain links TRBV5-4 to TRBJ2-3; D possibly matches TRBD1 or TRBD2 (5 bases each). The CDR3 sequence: CASSLQRDADTQYF. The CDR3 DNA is TGTGCCAGCAGCTTGCAACGGGACGCAGATACGCAGTATTTT.